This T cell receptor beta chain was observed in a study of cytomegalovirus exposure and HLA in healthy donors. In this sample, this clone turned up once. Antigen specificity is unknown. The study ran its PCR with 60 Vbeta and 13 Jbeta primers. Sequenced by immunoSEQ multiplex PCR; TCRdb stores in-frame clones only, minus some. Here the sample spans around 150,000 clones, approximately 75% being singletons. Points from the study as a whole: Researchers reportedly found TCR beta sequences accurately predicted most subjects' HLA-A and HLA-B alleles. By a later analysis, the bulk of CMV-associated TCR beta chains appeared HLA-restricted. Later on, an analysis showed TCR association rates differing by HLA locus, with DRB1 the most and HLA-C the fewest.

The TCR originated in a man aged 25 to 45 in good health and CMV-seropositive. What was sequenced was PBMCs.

The CDR3 bases are TGTGCCAGCAGTGAAGAAGGCAGGGGGGCTGGGACTGAAGCTTTCTTT. It yields the protein CASSEEGRGAGTEAFF. The chain couples TRBV6-1 to TRBJ1-1; 7 bases align to TRBD1. V gave up 1 base and J gave up 5 bases; unmatched junction bases: 10. The CDR3 loop spans 16 amino acids. In germline, CDR1 is MNHNS, CDR2 SASEGT.